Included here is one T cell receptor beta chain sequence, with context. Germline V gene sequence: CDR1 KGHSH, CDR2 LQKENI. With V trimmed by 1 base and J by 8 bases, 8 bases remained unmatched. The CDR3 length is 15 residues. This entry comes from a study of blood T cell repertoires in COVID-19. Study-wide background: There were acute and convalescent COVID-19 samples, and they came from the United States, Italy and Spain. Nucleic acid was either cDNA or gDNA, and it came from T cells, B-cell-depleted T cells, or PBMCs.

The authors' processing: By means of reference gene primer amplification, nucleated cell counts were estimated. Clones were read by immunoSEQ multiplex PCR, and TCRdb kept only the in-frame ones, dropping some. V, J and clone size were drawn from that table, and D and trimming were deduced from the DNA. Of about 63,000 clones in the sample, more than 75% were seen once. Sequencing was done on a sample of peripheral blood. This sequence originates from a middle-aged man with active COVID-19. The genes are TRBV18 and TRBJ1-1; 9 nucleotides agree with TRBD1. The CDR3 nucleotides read TGTGCCAGCTCACCACGACAGGGGGGCGAGGCGGAAGCTTTCTTT. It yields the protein CASSPRQGGEAEAFF.